This T cell receptor beta chain emerged from a study of technical replicates of blood from several donors (TCRdb year 2017). The receptor library was made with the immunoSEQ multiplex PCR assay. What TCRdb holds here is the immuneACCESS table cut down to in-frame rearrangements. Part of the clones is not present; checked against another copy, under half of the missing clones reflect an unresolved V gene, and the others are unexplained. The sample has some 74,000 clones on record, around 91% of them singletons. The ten largest clones take up less than 0.5% of the sample. About this clone itself: This receptor's antigen is unknown. Per-nucleotide qualities are absent, and no much larger clonotype sits a single base away.

The receptor was derived from a human donor in good health. The sample comprised T cells isolated from PBMCs.

CDR3 reads: CASGTGTVAETQYF. In nucleotides, the sequence is TGTGCTAGTGGTACGGGGACAGTCGCGGAGACCCAGTACTTC. The rearrangement joined TRBV12-5 to TRBJ2-5; TRBD1 fits 7 bases in the junction. V and J are trimmed by 5 bases and 5 bases, and the gene matches miss 8 bases of the junction. Including cysteine and phenylalanine, the CDR3 has 14 amino acids. Only the CDR3 DNA stays, 42 bases, in frame from base 1. Based on the germline V gene, the CDR1 and CDR2 sequences are LGHNT and FRNRAP.